This TCR beta chain originates from a study of STAT5B mutations in CD4+ large granular lymphocyte leukemia. Study background: Among healthy donors, a particular HLA allele went with more CDR3 'QG' motifs.

In this sample, this clone turned up once. Per the study methods: A productive frequency of 2.59 x 10-5 was the lowest detectable. The method was immunoSEQ multiplex PCR; TCRdb's version includes in-frame clones alone and lacks a portion of them. The DNA gave D and trimming, while V, J and clone size come from that table. Here the sample spans under 35,000 clones, 78% being singletons. There are 14 residues in the CDR3. The V and J ends lost 2 bases and 4 bases respectively, with 10 bases between them. The V gene's germline CDR1 is KGHSH and CDR2 LQKENI. The rearrangement joins TRBV18 to TRBJ2-3, with no clear D. The clonotype was recovered from a human donor in good health. Material for sequencing was CD4+ T cells from blood buffy coats. CDR3 residues: CASSPGLGPDTQYF. The CDR3 coding sequence is TGTGCCAGCTCACCAGGGCTAGGCCCAGATACGCAGTATTTT.